A single sample gave rise to the 28 T cell receptor beta chains below, sequenced in a study of blood T cell repertoires in COVID-19. TCRdb's table, derived via immunoSEQ multiplex PCR, lists solely in-frame clones and lacks some. The sample gives around 190,000 clones, around 76% of which show up once; about a sixth is in the top ten. Sequenced sample: PBMCs or T cells enriched from blood (not recorded which). The origin of the receptors is a woman aged 45 to 65 with acute COVID-19.

V gene TRBV7-2 combines with J gene TRBJ2-3, with 9 bases identical to TRBD2. J gave up 8 bases and V 2 bases, and 14 bases lay outside the gene matches. The CDR3 is 17 amino acids. Germline CDR1 and CDR2: SGHTA and FQGNSA. CDR3 sequence (DNA): TGTGCCAGCAGCTTATATTCAGCGGGGGGCGGTGTGGGTACGCAGTATTTT. This gives the protein CASSLYSAGGGVGTQYF.

The V gene is TRBV6-5, the J gene TRBJ1-5; 9 bases fit TRBD1. The CDR3 has 14 amino acids. CDR1 is MNHEY, CDR2 SVGAGI, per germline. Trimming removed 4 bases from V and 5 bases from J; junction bases left unmatched: 3. CDR3 protein: CASSSGQGHQPQHF. The DNA for the CDR3 is TGTGCCAGCAGTTCCGGACAGGGGCATCAGCCCCAGCATTTT.

This chain connects TRBV9 to TRBJ1-1, with D unresolved. This CDR3 comprises 12 residues. V was trimmed by 2 bases and J by 2 bases, leaving 4 bases between them. Germline-derived CDR1 and CDR2 are SGDLS and YYNGEE. CDR3 nucleotides: TGTGCCAGCAGCGTCCAAAACACTGAAGCTTTCTTT. Protein sequence: CASSVQNTEAFF.

This clone was observed a single time. The rearrangement uses TRBV24-1 and TRBJ2-2; perhaps TRBD2 as D (5 bases). The germline V and J ends were trimmed by 1 base and 5 bases, with 10 bases remaining between them. The CDR3 contains 15 residues. CDR1 and CDR2 (germline): KGHDR, SFDVKD. CDR3 protein: CATSDFSGGTGELFF. The DNA of the CDR3 is TGTGCCACCAGTGATTTCTCAGGCGGGACCGGGGAGCTGTTTTTT.

This sequence joins TRBV27 and TRBJ2-3, with a possible D match to TRBD1 (6 bases). The V end lost 8 bases, the J end lost 0 bases, and 12 bases lay between the germline ends. The germline CDR1 and CDR2 sequences are MNHEY and SMNVEV (reference sequence). The CDR3 consists of 14 residues. The DNA for the CDR3 is TGTGCCAGCGGGCACAGGGCTAGCACAGATACGCAGTATTTT. This sequence encodes CASGHRASTDTQYF.

The chain recombines TRBV10-3 with TRBJ1-3; D may be TRBD1 (5 bases). Trimming shortened V by 7 bases and J by 0 bases, and 7 bases separated the two germline ends. Germline values: CDR1 ENHRY, CDR2 SYGVKD. The CDR3 loop spans 13 amino acids. The CDR3 is CAITGGSGNTIYF. As DNA, the CDR3 is TGTGCCATCACCGGGGGCTCTGGAAACACCATATATTTT.

The chain recombines TRBV6-5 with TRBJ1-1; the D is unclear. Germline CDR1 is MNHEY and CDR2 is SVGAGI. This CDR3 region has 13 residues. Between the trimmed V and J ends, which lost 8 bases and 1 base, there was a span of 11 bases. CDR3 amino acids: CASGGRRNTEAFF. For the CDR3, the DNA is TGTGCCAGCGGAGGACGTAGGAACACTGAAGCTTTCTTT.

The chain links TRBV14 to TRBJ1-2; D is perhaps TRBD1 (5 bases). The CDR3 consists of 16 residues. CDR1 is SGHDN and CDR2 is FVKESK in the germline V gene. V lost 1 base and J 8 bases, leaving 20 bases between the germline ends. The CDR3 sequence: CASSQAGGEGVRGYTF. The CDR3 DNA reads as TGTGCCAGCAGCCAAGCTGGCGGGGAAGGGGTTCGGGGCTACACCTTC.

The V and J genes are TRBV5-1 and TRBJ2-3; the match to TRBD1 covers 8 bases. V lost 6 bases, J lost 4 bases, and 13 bases stayed unmatched. The length of the CDR3 is 16 residues. Germline lookup yields CDR1 SGHRS and CDR2 YFSETQ. The CDR3 region is CASTLGAGTGPDTQYF. The CDR3 nucleotides read TGCGCCAGCACCCTTGGGGCCGGGACAGGTCCAGATACGCAGTATTTT.

CDR3 protein: CASSLDRADTEAFF. The CDR3 nucleotides are TGTGCCAGCAGTCTCGACAGGGCGGACACTGAAGCTTTCTTT. This chain connects TRBV27 to TRBJ1-1; 7 nucleotides align to TRBD1. CDR1 MNHEY and CDR2 SMNVEV come from the germline V gene (reference sequence). The CDR3 length is 14 residues. J lost 3 bases, V lost 5 bases, and 6 bases had no gene match.

This clone turned up a few times. V is TRBV18 and J is TRBJ2-7, with 10 nucleotides matching TRBD1. Germline CDR1 KGHSH, CDR2 LQKENI. The CDR3 totals 16 residues. Trimming at V came to 0 bases and at J to 12 bases, leaving 14 bases not matched to a gene. This CDR3 is CASSPPIRDRGSVPYV. Written as DNA, the CDR3 is TGTGCCAGCTCACCACCGATCCGGGACAGGGGAAGTGTACCGTACGTC.

The rearrangement uses TRBV5-1 and TRBJ1-3; TRBD1 matches at 9 bases. The length of the CDR3 is 15 residues. V lost 4 bases to trimming and J lost 7 bases; unmatched junction nucleotides: 9. In germline, CDR1 is SGHRS, CDR2 YFSETQ. Here the CDR3 DNA reads TGCGCCAGCAGCCCCACCGGGACAGGGCTTAACACCATATATTTT. Amino acids: CASSPTGTGLNTIYF.

V gene TRBV3-1 (or the pseudogene TRBV3-2) combines with J gene TRBJ1-4, with D hard to call. Looked up from germline, CDR1 is LGHDT and CDR2 is YNNKEL (reference sequence). The CDR3 has 12 residues. V was clipped by 4 bases and J by 14 bases, with 14 bases between them. CDR3 protein: CASSLQGLELFF. The CDR3 coding sequence is TGTGCCAGCAGCCTCCAAGGACTAGAGCTGTTTTTT.

The rearrangement links TRBV18 to TRBJ1-4; TRBD1 is a possible D gene (5 bases). V lost 3 bases to trimming and J lost 5 bases, with 22 bases between them. The germline CDR1 and CDR2 sequences are KGHSH and LQKENI. The CDR3 is 18 amino acids. CDR3 loop: CASSPLFGSGDQNEKLFF. The CDR3 DNA sequence: TGTGCCAGCTCACCTCTCTTTGGGTCGGGGGACCAAAATGAAAAACTGTTTTTT. Full variable domain (outside the CDR3, taken from reference TRBV18 and TRBJ1-4): NAGVMQNPRHLVRRRGQEARLRCSPMKGHSHVYWYRQLPEEGLKFMVYLQKENIIDESGMPKERFSAEFPKEGPSILRIQQVVRGDSAAYFCASSPLFGSGDQNEKLFFGSGTQLSVL.

This chain joins TRBV27 and TRBJ1-5; D possibly corresponds to TRBD1 (6 bases). The CDR3 totals 15 residues. V dropped 4 bases and J dropped 6 bases, with 16 bases sitting between them. In germline, CDR1 is MNHEY, CDR2 SMNVEV (reference sequence). Here the CDR3 DNA reads TGTGCCAGCAGTTACAATGGGGGCGCGGGTCAGCCCCAGCATTTT. This sequence encodes CASSYNGGAGQPQHF.

This chain uses TRBV10-3 with TRBJ1-1, with D unresolved. V was shortened by 7 bases and J by 0 bases, with 15 bases between the two germline ends. The CDR3 extends over 15 amino acids. Looked up from germline, CDR1 is ENHRY and CDR2 is SYGVKD. CDR3 amino acids: CAIKSAEGMNTEAFF. The CDR3 nucleotides read TGTGCCATCAAGTCGGCGGAGGGCATGAACACTGAAGCTTTCTTT.

The chain employs TRBV12-5 and TRBJ2-1; 8 bases are a match to TRBD1. V lost 1 base, J lost 6 bases, and 2 bases stayed unmatched. CDR1 and CDR2 from the germline V gene are LGHNT and FRNRAP. This CDR3 is 14 amino acids long. DNA for the CDR3: TGTGCTAGTGGTTTGGGGACAGGGCTCAATGAGCAGTTCTTC. It codes for CASGLGTGLNEQFF.

The rearrangement uses TRBV9 and TRBJ2-3; D is possibly TRBD1 (6 bases). This CDR3 is 16 amino acids long. Trimming left V 4 bases short and J 2 bases short, with 17 bases between. Germline loops: CDR1 SGDLS, CDR2 YYNGEE. The CDR3 region has the DNA TGTGCCAGCAGCCCCCTGACAGGTAGTTACACAGATACGCAGTATTTT. It codes for CASSPLTGSYTDTQYF.

The chain employs TRBV28 and TRBJ2-1; 8 nucleotides match TRBD1. CDR1 and CDR2 (germline): MDHEN, SYDVKM. The CDR3 has 17 amino acids. V trimming: 6 bases; J trimming: 4 bases; junction bases outside the gene matches: 14. The CDR3 here is CASSPGTGTGLYNEQFF. Here the CDR3 DNA reads TGTGCCAGCAGCCCAGGTACCGGGACAGGCCTTTACAATGAGCAGTTCTTC.

The DNA for the CDR3 is TGTGCCAGCAGCTTAGATCAGGGCCTTTATGGCTACACCTTC. It yields the protein CASSLDQGLYGYTF. The chain combines TRBV11-2 with TRBJ1-2, with D maybe TRBD1 (5 bases). There are 14 residues in the CDR3. Germline V gene lookup returns CDR1 SGHAT and CDR2 FQNNGV. Between the trimmed V and J ends, which lost 0 bases and 5 bases, there was a span of 10 bases.

V gene TRBV29-1 combines with J gene TRBJ1-1; D not resolved. The germline gives CDR1 SQVTM, CDR2 ANQGSEA. CDR3 length equals 13 residues. V lost 7 bases and J 1 base, leaving 13 bases between the germline ends. CDR3 nucleotides: TGCAGCGCCCCCCCCGGGGAGAACACTGAAGCTTTCTTT. This gives the protein CSAPPGENTEAFF.

V is TRBV7-2 and J is TRBJ1-1, with TRBD1 as a possible D gene (6 bases). Trimming took 5 bases from V and 4 from J, leaving 17 bases between them. The CDR3 length is 15 residues. Germline loops: CDR1 SGHTA, CDR2 FQGNSA. The DNA of the CDR3 is TGTGCCAGCAGCATATACGGGGGGGCGGGCACTGAAGCTTTCTTT. Protein product: CASSIYGGAGTEAFF.

As concerns this clone: The sample has other DNA sequences that encode this CDR3 too. The chain couples TRBV5-5 to TRBJ1-3; 7 bases align to TRBD1. Looked up from germline, CDR1 is SGHKS and CDR2 is YYEKEE (reference sequence). This CDR3 region has 17 residues. V was clipped by 4 bases and J by 0 bases; unmatched bases: 10. This chain's CDR3 is CASSTVQGQGSGNTIYF. CDR3 DNA: TGTGCCAGCAGCACCGTACAGGGGCAGGGCTCTGGAAACACCATATATTTT.

Written as DNA, the CDR3 is TGTGCCAGCAGTCTTAACAGGGGTGGCTACACCTTC. Translation: CASSLNRGGYTF. The rearrangement joins TRBV12-3 or TRBV12-4 to TRBJ1-2; 7 bases agree with TRBD1. V lost 5 bases, J lost 7 bases, and 4 bases stayed unmatched. This CDR3 is built from 12 residues.

The rearrangement joins TRBV3-1 (or the pseudogene TRBV3-2) to TRBJ2-3; 8 bases agree with TRBD2. The ends lost 5 bases at V and 6 bases at J; junction bases unmatched: 10. The germline V gene encodes CDR1 LGHDT and CDR2 YNNKEL (reference sequence). The CDR3 loop spans 15 amino acids. This chain's CDR3 is CASSRRTGGEDTQYF. CDR3 bases: TGTGCCAGCAGCAGGCGGACCGGGGGGGAGGATACGCAGTATTTT.

The chain links TRBV28 to TRBJ1-2; D gene ambiguous. The length of the CDR3 is 15 residues. V was trimmed by 6 bases and J by 5 bases, leaving 19 bases between them. The germline gives CDR1 MDHEN, CDR2 SYDVKM. This CDR3 reads CASSVPSSAGYGYTF. The CDR3 region has the DNA TGTGCCAGCAGCGTACCATCAAGTGCCGGTTATGGCTACACCTTC.

The chain has TRBV6-5 and TRBJ2-1, with 11 bases identical to TRBD2. Losses at the gene ends were 1 base for V and 5 bases for J; bases not matched to a gene: 4. The germline gives CDR1 MNHEY, CDR2 SVGAGI. There are 16 residues in the CDR3. In DNA, the CDR3 is TGTGCCAGCAGTTACTTACTAGCGGGGGATGACAATGAGCAGTTCTTC. Protein sequence: CASSYLLAGDDNEQFF.

This clone has more than one count but fewer than ten. V is TRBV3-1 (or the pseudogene TRBV3-2) and J is TRBJ1-2; D is ambiguous. The CDR3 contains 15 residues. The V and J ends lost 1 base and 2 bases respectively, with 11 bases between them. Germline-derived CDR1 and CDR2 are LGHDT and YNNKEL (reference sequence). The CDR3 DNA reads as TGTGCCAGCAGCCAAGCCTTGACGGGAAACTATGGCTACACCTTC. Encoded protein: CASSQALTGNYGYTF.